This TCR beta chain was identified during a study of radiotherapy plus CTLA-4 blockade in lung cancer. Those with chemo-refractory metastatic non-small-cell lung cancer were treated with focal radiation combined with CTLA-4 blockade using ipilimumab. Concerning this clone itself: The antigen is undetermined.

Some clones are missing from TCRdb's copy, which holds only in-frame ones; the method was immunoSEQ multiplex PCR. The repertoire consists of fewer than 90,000 clones, with around 83% occurring once and the leading ten covering roughly 0.82%. Study-wide findings and caveats: Early clonal dynamics of blood T cells, together with interferon-beta, were reported as the best response predictor. Radiotherapy was combined with ipilimumab, and tumor-derived TCR clones then expanded in blood.

The sample consisted of peripheral blood, taken from a patient treated with radiotherapy plus ipilimumab. The sequence was collected from a human donor with non-small cell lung cancer who had stable disease on radiotherapy plus ipilimumab.

The CDR3 is CASSDMRYEQYF. The CDR3 nucleotides read TGTGCCAGCAGTGATATGAGGTACGAGCAGTACTTC. The chain uses TRBV6-1 and TRBJ2-7, with D uncertain. The length of the CDR3 is 12 residues. Germline CDR1 and CDR2: MNHNS and SASEGT. The V and J ends lost 3 bases and 4 bases respectively, with 7 bases between them.